The 12 T cell receptor beta chains below all came from one sample that was sequenced in a study of blood T cell repertoires in COVID-19. Produced via immunoSEQ multiplex PCR; TCRdb's table is partial and in-frame only. This table has around 210,000 clones, around 83% appearing once. Material: peripheral blood. The receptor set was obtained from a human donor in a cohort sampled during active COVID-19.

By its share, this clone is medium-sized (0.01 to 0.1%). The rearrangement joins TRBV6-1 to TRBJ2-1, with D perhaps matching TRBD2 (6 bases). The germline CDR1 and CDR2 sequences are MNHNS and SASEGT. V lost 2 bases and J lost 8, with 16 bases in between. The CDR3 is made up of 15 amino acids. The CDR3 DNA reads as TGTGCCAGCAGTGAAAGGGCGGGACTGTTGGATGAGCAGTTCTTC. Its translation: CASSERAGLLDEQFF.

V and J are TRBV2 and TRBJ1-1; D possibly corresponds to TRBD1 (5 bases). The CDR3 loop spans 16 amino acids. The germline gives CDR1 SNHLY, CDR2 FYNNEI. Trimming cost V 1 base and J 0 bases, with 12 bases left between them. CDR3 region: CASSEEGRVLNTEAFF. CDR3 in DNA: TGTGCCAGCAGTGAAGAGGGGAGGGTCCTGAACACTGAAGCTTTCTTT.

On this clone itself: Germline and junction disagree at one end, which may indicate a read error. V usage is TRBV7-7 and J usage is TRBJ2-1; 9 bases agree with TRBD2. CDR1 SSHAT and CDR2 FNYEAQ come from the germline V gene (reference sequence). This CDR3 spans 15 amino acids. The CDR3 DNA is TGTGCTAGCAGCTTAGGCGCGGGAGGGCCGTATGAGCAGTTCTTC. It translates to CASSLGAGGPYEQFF.

The chain employs TRBV28 and TRBJ2-1; 8 bases match TRBD2. The ends lost 9 bases at V and 4 bases at J; junction bases unmatched: 5. CDR3 length: 13 residues. Germline V gene lookup returns CDR1 MDHEN and CDR2 SYDVKM. The CDR3 reads CASIAGSYNEQFF. CDR3 DNA sequence: TGTGCCAGTATAGCGGGATCTTACAATGAGCAGTTCTTC. The whole variable domain, remainder taken from reference TRBV28 and TRBJ2-1, is DVKVTQSSRYLVKRTGEKVFLECVQDMDHENMFWYRQDPGLGLRLIYFSYDVKMKEKGDIPEGYSVSREKKERFSLILESASTNQTSMYLCASIAGSYNEQFFGPGTRLTVL.

The chain couples TRBV29-1 to TRBJ1-2, with a possible D match to TRBD1 (5 bases). V was trimmed by 7 bases and J by 4 bases, leaving 19 bases between them. CDR3 length: 14 amino acids. Per the germline V gene, CDR1 is SQVTM and CDR2 is ANQGSEA. CDR3: CSAGPERGTYGYTF. Written as DNA, the CDR3 is TGCAGCGCGGGACCCGAAAGGGGTACCTATGGCTACACCTTC.

This clone was detected only once. The J gene is TRBJ2-5, the V gene TRBV30; 7 positions agree with TRBD2. This CDR3 region has 13 residues. Germline CDR1 and CDR2: GTSNPN and SVGIG (reference sequence). With 4 bases clipped from V and 9 bases from J, the junction kept 11 bases outside the gene matches. CDR3 residues: CAWNFMAGRAQYF. The CDR3 DNA reads as TGTGCCTGGAATTTCATGGCAGGGAGGGCCCAGTACTTC.

J is TRBJ1-6 and V is TRBV6-5; 9 bases match TRBD1. This CDR3 spans 15 amino acids. CDR1 and CDR2 (germline): MNHEY, SVGAGI. Trimming took 6 bases from V and 9 from J; bases not matched to a gene: 9. CDR3 loop: CASSLTGGIGSPLHF. The CDR3, as DNA: TGTGCCAGCAGCCTAACAGGGGGCATTGGTTCACCCCTCCACTTT.

The V call is TRBV7-9, the J call TRBJ1-6; D is unclear. The germline CDR1 and CDR2 sequences are SEHNR and FQNEAQ (reference sequence). This CDR3 contains 14 residues. The germline V and J ends were trimmed by 5 bases and 7 bases, with 12 bases remaining between them. CDR3: CASSIMGGNSPLHF. The CDR3 DNA is TGTGCCAGCAGCATCATGGGAGGGAATTCACCCCTCCACTTT.

This clone was picked up a small number of times. The V and J genes are TRBV6-6 and TRBJ2-7; D is undetermined. The V gene lost 7 bases and the J gene lost 3 bases, with 4 bases spanning the gap. CDR1 is MNHNY, CDR2 SVGAGI, per germline (reference sequence). The CDR3 is 10 amino acids. The DNA for the CDR3 is TGTGCCAGCAACGGCTACGAGCAGTACTTC. Translation: CASNGYEQYF.

The chain joins TRBV7-2 to TRBJ1-1, with 7 bases identical to TRBD1. Germline loops: CDR1 SGHTA, CDR2 FQGNSA. This CDR3 is 13 amino acids long. With 5 bases clipped from V and 6 bases from J, the junction kept 6 bases outside the gene matches. The CDR3 bases are TGTGCCAGCAGCAAACCGGGACAGTCTGAAGCTTTCTTT. This gives the protein CASSKPGQSEAFF.

The chain recombines TRBV4-2 with TRBJ2-1; no clear D gene. From germline, CDR1 is LGHNA and CDR2 YNFKEQ. The CDR3 length is 14 residues. V lost 5 bases, J lost 4 bases, and 12 bases lay in between. CDR3 in amino acids: CASSSSTGYNEQFF. As DNA, the CDR3 is TGTGCCAGCAGCTCATCGACTGGATACAATGAGCAGTTCTTC.

Concerning this clone: The junction departs from the called germline gene at one end, perhaps through a read error. The rearrangement uses TRBV2 and TRBJ1-2, with 8 bases identical to TRBD1. The germline CDR1 and CDR2 sequences are SNHLY and FYNNEI. The CDR3 consists of 12 residues. The CDR3 region is CASSFSTGDINF. The CDR3 region has the DNA TGTGCCAGCAGTTTTTCGACAGGGGACATTAACTTC.